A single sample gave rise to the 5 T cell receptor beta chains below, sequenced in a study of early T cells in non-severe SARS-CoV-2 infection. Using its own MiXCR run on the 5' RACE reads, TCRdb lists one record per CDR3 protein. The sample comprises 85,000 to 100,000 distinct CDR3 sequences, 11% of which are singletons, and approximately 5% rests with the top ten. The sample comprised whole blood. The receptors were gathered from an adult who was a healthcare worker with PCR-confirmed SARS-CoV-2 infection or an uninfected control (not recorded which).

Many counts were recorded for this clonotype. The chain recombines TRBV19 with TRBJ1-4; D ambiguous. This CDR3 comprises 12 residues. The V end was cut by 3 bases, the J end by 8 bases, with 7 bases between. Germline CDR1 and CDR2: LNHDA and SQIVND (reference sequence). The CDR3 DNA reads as TGTGCCAGTAGTATTGGAGGGGAAAAACTGTTTTTT. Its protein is CASSIGGEKLFF.

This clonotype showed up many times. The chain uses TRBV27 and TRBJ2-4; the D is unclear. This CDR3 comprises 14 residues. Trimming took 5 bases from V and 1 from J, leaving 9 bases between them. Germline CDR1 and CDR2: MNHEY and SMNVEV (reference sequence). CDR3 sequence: CASSPGDAKNIQYF. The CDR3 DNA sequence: TGTGCCAGCAGTCCTGGTGACGCCAAAAACATTCAGTACTTC.

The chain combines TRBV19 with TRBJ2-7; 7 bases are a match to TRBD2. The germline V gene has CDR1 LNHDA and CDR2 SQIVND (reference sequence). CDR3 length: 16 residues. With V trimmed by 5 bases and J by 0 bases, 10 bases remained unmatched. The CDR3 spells CASSFSAGAHSYEQYF. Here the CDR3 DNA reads TGTGCCAGTAGTTTTTCGGCGGGAGCACACTCCTACGAGCAGTACTTC.

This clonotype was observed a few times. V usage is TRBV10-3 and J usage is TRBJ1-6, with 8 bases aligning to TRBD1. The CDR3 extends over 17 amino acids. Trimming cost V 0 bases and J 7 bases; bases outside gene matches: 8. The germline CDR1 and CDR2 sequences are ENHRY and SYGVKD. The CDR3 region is CAISESIWTGSNSPLHF. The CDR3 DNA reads TGTGCCATCAGTGAGTCGATTTGGACAGGGTCCAATTCACCCCTCCACTTT.

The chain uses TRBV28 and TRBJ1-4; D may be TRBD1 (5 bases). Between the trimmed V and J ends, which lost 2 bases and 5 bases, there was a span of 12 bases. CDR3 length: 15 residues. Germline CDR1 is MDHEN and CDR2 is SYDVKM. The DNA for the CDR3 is TGTGCCAGCAGTTTAGGGGGAAGTATAAATGAAAAACTGTTTTTT. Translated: CASSLGGSINEKLFF.